This T cell receptor (beta chain) stems from a study of T-cell reconstitution after alpha-beta-depleted transplantation in children. This clonotype was seen ten or more times. The target antigen is unknown. Preparation of the TCRbeta library used unique molecular identifiers. From the PCR reads, TCRdb called clonotypes with MiXCR, one entry per CDR3 protein. The sample records around 5,000 distinct CDR3 sequences, roughly 25% being singletons. Study-level results: Reportedly, alpha-beta T cells present about two months post-transplant originated from several hundred expanded clones of graft origin. Certain patients had high TCRbeta diversity at day 60, and it came from recipient T cells and thymic progenitors that survived. Most T-cell counts and diversity one year after the transplant came from T cells that were newly produced.

This TCR came from a male patient between 2 and 15 years old who had a stem cell transplant for acute lymphoblastic leukemia, so the T cells may come from the graft donor. Sequenced here: PBMCs, mostly from graft donor cells, sampled 60 days after TCRalphabeta/CD19-depleted stem cell transplant.

CDR3 loop: CASSSRQGFSYEQYF. The CDR3 nucleotides read TGCGCCAGCAGCTCCCGACAGGGGTTTTCCTACGAGCAGTACTTC. The V gene is TRBV5-1, the J gene TRBJ2-7; 8 bases map to TRBD1. This CDR3 is built from 15 residues. The V gene's germline CDR1 is SGHRS and CDR2 YFSETQ. V was clipped by 3 bases and J by 1 base; unmatched bases: 6.